This TCR beta chain was captured by sequencing in a study of control samples from healthy donors and cancer patients. TCRdb keeps only in-frame clones here, not all; method: immunoSEQ multiplex PCR. The profile shows about 71,000 clones, 89% of them singletons. Sequencing was performed on PBMCs. This clonotype originated in a man aged 60-69 years with lung cancer.

The CDR3 region is CASSMGLVLPDTQYF. The CDR3 DNA reads TGTGCCAGCAGCATGGGACTAGTATTGCCAGATACGCAGTATTTT. This chain links TRBV7-3 with TRBJ2-3; 8 bases line up with TRBD2. J lost 4 bases, V lost 5 bases, and 8 bases had no gene match. This CDR3 is 15 amino acids long. Looked up from germline, CDR1 is SGHTA and CDR2 is FQGTGA.